The 25 T cell receptor beta chains in this list originate from one sample, sequenced in a study of T cells in Graves' hyperthyroidism and ophthalmopathy. Researchers amplified the TCR beta CDR3 regions from RNA transcripts. The TCR CDR3 was amplified in a first-round RT-PCR using the HTBI primer set. MiXCR, run by TCRdb on the multiplex PCR reads, gives a single entry per CDR3 protein. The data hold fewer than 650,000 distinct CDR3 sequences, with about 14% observed a single time. What was sequenced was blood. Receptor source: a woman aged 40 to 49 with Graves' hyperthyroidism.

This clonotype came up many times. The gene calls are TRBV7-9 and TRBJ2-7, with TRBD2 matching 7 bases. Germline CDR1 and CDR2: SEHNR and FQNEAQ (reference sequence). The trim removed 0 bases at V and 3 bases at J, leaving 17 bases unmatched. The CDR3 totals 19 residues. This chain's CDR3 is CASSLAGWSLGTNLYEQYF. CDR3 sequence (DNA): TGTGCCAGCAGCTTAGCGGGATGGAGTTTAGGGACTAACCTCTACGAGCAGTACTTC. The variable domain in full, with the rest retrieved from reference TRBV7-9 and TRBJ2-7, is DTGVSQNPRHKITKRGQNVTFRCDPISEHNRLYWYRQTLGQGPEFLTYFQNEAQLEKSRLLSDRFSAERPKGSFSTLEIQRTEQGDSAMYLCASSLAGWSLGTNLYEQYFGPGTRLTVT.

This chain joins TRBV7-9 and TRBJ1-4; D call uncertain. V was pared by 7 bases and J by 0 bases, with 12 bases between. Germline V gene sequence: CDR1 SEHNR, CDR2 FQNEAQ (reference sequence). The CDR3 has 15 residues. The CDR3 sequence is CASTEGATTNEKLFF. CDR3 DNA: TGTGCCAGCACCGAGGGCGCAACAACTAATGAAAAACTGTTTTTT.

This clonotype was picked up many times. The chain employs TRBV28 and TRBJ2-2; a possible D gene is TRBD1 (6 bases). V was trimmed by 8 bases and J by 6 bases, leaving 25 bases between them. Germline assignment: CDR1 MDHEN and CDR2 SYDVKM. The CDR3 is 17 residues long. CDR3 protein: CASPYLLGDNPSGELFF. CDR3 DNA sequence: TGTGCCAGCCCGTACCTATTAGGGGACAACCCCTCCGGGGAGCTGTTTTTT.

This clonotype was seen only a few times. V is TRBV5-1 and J is TRBJ2-7, with D unresolved. The CDR3 extends over 15 amino acids. Germline V gene sequence: CDR1 SGHRS, CDR2 YFSETQ. The V and J ends lost 7 bases and 6 bases respectively, with 23 bases between them. CDR3 nucleotide sequence: TGCGCCAGCGGAGTTGTGGATTCTGGGTTGGGCGAGCAGTACTTC. It yields the protein CASGVVDSGLGEQYF. Drawing the rest from reference TRBV5-1 and TRBJ2-7, the complete variable domain is KAGVTQTPRYLIKTRGQQVTLSCSPISGHRSVSWYQQTPGQGLQFLFEYFSETQRNKGNFPGRFSGRQFSNSRSEMNVSTLELGDSALYLCASGVVDSGLGEQYFGPGTRLTVT.

This clonotype has ten or more counts. Mismatch with germline at one junction end may stem from a read error. The gene calls are TRBV27 and TRBJ2-5; 14 bases agree with TRBD2. The CDR3 has 16 amino acids. Germline lookup yields CDR1 MNHEY and CDR2 SMNVEV (reference sequence). The CDR3 sequence: CASSLSGLAGAETQYF. DNA of the CDR3: TGTGCCAGCAGTCTATCGGGACTAGCGGGAGCGGAGACCCAGTACTTC.

This clonotype came up many times. This chain links TRBV11-2 with TRBJ1-4; D is perhaps TRBD1 (6 bases). The CDR3 is 17 amino acids. Germline CDR1 and CDR2: SGHAT and FQNNGV. Trimming stripped 5 bases from V and 4 bases from J, with 20 bases between. In DNA form, the CDR3 reads TGTGCCAGCAGCCCGTATCAGGGGTTCGGAGTTAATGAAAAACTGTTTTTT. Protein product: CASSPYQGFGVNEKLFF.

The chain is built from TRBV6-5 and TRBJ1-3; D possibly corresponds to TRBD1 (5 bases). Trimming removed 3 bases at V and 0 bases at J, with 9 bases between. Germline V gene data show CDR1 as MNHEY and CDR2 as SVGAGI. The CDR3 runs to 15 residues. The CDR3 DNA reads TGTGCCAGCAGTTATGGGGCCAGCTCTGGAAACACCATATATTTT. It codes for CASSYGASSGNTIYF.

This clonotype was seen only a few times. This sequence joins TRBV2 and TRBJ2-6; D is unclear. This CDR3 region has 14 residues. The germline V and J ends were trimmed by 8 bases and 0 bases, with 8 bases remaining between them. Looked up from germline, CDR1 is SNHLY and CDR2 is FYNNEI. The CDR3 nucleotides are TGTGCCAGCTCTGGCCACTCTGGGGCCAACGTCCTGACTTTC. Residues: CASSGHSGANVLTF. Full variable domain (outside the CDR3, taken from reference TRBV2 and TRBJ2-6): EPEVTQTPSHQVTQMGQEVILRCVPISNHLYFYWYRQILGQKVEFLVSFYNNEISEKSEIFDDQFSVERPDGSNFTLKIRSTKLEDSAMYFCASSGHSGANVLTFGAGSRLTVL.

This clonotype has a count of ten or more. V is TRBV11-3 and J is TRBJ2-7; 7 nucleotides line up with TRBD2. The CDR3 consists of 15 residues. The trim removed 5 bases at V and 0 bases at J, leaving 7 bases unmatched. CDR1 and CDR2 from the germline V gene are SGHNT and YENEEA. In DNA, the CDR3 is TGTGCCAGCAGCGCCCCGGGACTAAGCTCCTACGAGCAGTACTTC. This gives the protein CASSAPGLSSYEQYF.

The rearrangement uses TRBV29-1 and TRBJ1-4; D remains ambiguous. The CDR3 extends over 12 amino acids. V gave up 2 bases and J gave up 2 bases, with 3 bases separating them. Germline-derived CDR1 and CDR2 are SQVTM and ANQGSEA. The CDR3 loop reads CSVEQTNEKLFF. For the CDR3, the DNA is TGCAGCGTTGAACAGACTAATGAAAAACTGTTTTTT.

This clonotype was seen at least ten times. The chain carries TRBV7-2 and TRBJ2-3; 12 nucleotides align to TRBD2. The germline gives CDR1 SGHTA, CDR2 FQGNSA. Losses at the gene ends were 1 base for V and 5 bases for J; bases not matched to a gene: 1. CDR3 size: 15 residues. DNA of the CDR3: TGTGCCAGCAGCTTAGAACTAGCGGGGGGAGATACGCAGTATTTT. Encoded protein: CASSLELAGGDTQYF.

This clonotype was recorded at least ten times. DNA of the CDR3: TGTGCCAGCAACTCCGGACAGACCGGGGAGCTGTTTTTT. This codes for CASNSGQTGELFF. This chain links TRBV28 with TRBJ2-2; possibly TRBD1 for D (6 bases). The CDR3 has 13 amino acids. Germline CDR1 and CDR2: MDHEN and SYDVKM. V was pared by 7 bases and J by 5 bases, with 11 bases between.

This clonotype has ten or more counts. The chain combines TRBV6-5 with TRBJ2-5; 9 nucleotides match TRBD1. CDR1 and CDR2 (germline): MNHEY, SVGAGI. This CDR3 is built from 15 residues. V trimming: 2 bases; J trimming: 2 bases; junction bases outside the gene matches: 3. The CDR3 DNA reads as TGTGCCAGCAGTTACGACAGGGGGACTCAAGAGACCCAGTACTTC. Protein product: CASSYDRGTQETQYF.

This clonotype has ten or more counts. The rearrangement uses TRBV7-9 and TRBJ2-5; TRBD1 matches at 9 bases. The germline CDR1 and CDR2 sequences are SEHNR and FQNEAQ (reference sequence). This CDR3 spans 14 amino acids. V gave up 5 bases and J gave up 0 bases; unmatched junction bases: 1. CDR3 in DNA: TGTGCCAGCAGCCGGACAGGGGACCAAGAGACCCAGTACTTC. Its translation is CASSRTGDQETQYF.

This clonotype has a count of ten or more. The chain combines TRBV12-3 or TRBV12-4 with TRBJ2-3; weak D call: TRBD1 (6 bases). V lost 6 bases to trimming and J lost 5 bases, with 18 bases between them. The CDR3 covers 15 residues. In nucleotides, the CDR3 is TGTGCCAGCAGCCTCAGGGGCAACAAGGAAGATACGCAGTATTTT. It codes for CASSLRGNKEDTQYF.

This clonotype was seen at least ten times. This chain links TRBV7-9 with TRBJ2-3; the match to TRBD1 covers 10 bases. The CDR3 has 17 amino acids. V shed 1 base, J shed 4 bases, and the junction held 8 bases outside the gene matches. Germline values: CDR1 SEHNR, CDR2 FQNEAQ (reference sequence). The chain's CDR3 is CASSLVGTGDAADTQYF. The CDR3 coding sequence is TGTGCCAGCAGCTTAGTCGGGACAGGGGATGCTGCAGATACGCAGTATTTT.

This clonotype was detected many times. The rearrangement joins TRBV15 to TRBJ2-1; D is ambiguous. The CDR3 contains 11 residues. CDR1 is LNHNV, CDR2 YYDKDF, per germline (reference sequence). The V end was cut by 1 base, the J end by 8 bases, with 3 bases between. The CDR3 sequence is CATSRVDEQFF. The DNA of the CDR3 is TGTGCCACCAGCAGAGTTGATGAGCAGTTCTTC.

The chain couples TRBV6-1 to TRBJ2-2, with D perhaps TRBD1 or TRBD2 (5 bases each). This CDR3 is built from 14 residues. Per germline, CDR1 MNHNS and CDR2 SASEGT. The V end lost 8 bases, the J end lost 3 bases, and 13 bases lay between the germline ends. In DNA, the CDR3 is TGTGCCAGCTTTACGGGGCGGGACACCGGGGAGCTGTTTTTT. The encoded protein is CASFTGRDTGELFF.

This clonotype showed up just a few times. CDR3 DNA: TGTGCCAGCAGCCAAGGGAGCGGGGCCCAGCATTTT. This translates into CASSQGSGAQHF. This chain connects TRBV3-1 to TRBJ1-5; unclear D gene. CDR3 length: 12 residues. Looked up from germline, CDR1 is LGHDT and CDR2 is YNNKEL (reference sequence). V dropped 1 base and J dropped 11 bases, with 9 bases sitting between them.

The table lists this clonotype with many counts. The chain combines TRBV11-3 with TRBJ2-1, with D perhaps TRBD1 (8 bases). The ends were cut back, 3 bases at V and 1 base at J, with 13 bases in the middle. This CDR3 has 16 residues. CDR1 and CDR2 from the germline V gene are SGHNT and YENEEA. The DNA for the CDR3 is TGTGCCAGCAGCTTGGGGAGGGACAGGTCCTACAATGAGCAGTTCTTC. Amino acids: CASSLGRDRSYNEQFF.

CDR3: CASTNGNSFTDTQYF. DNA for the CDR3: TGCGCCAGCACGAATGGGAACAGTTTCACAGATACGCAGTATTTT. The genes are TRBV5-1 and TRBJ2-3, with D unclear. CDR3 length: 15 amino acids. Per germline, CDR1 SGHRS and CDR2 YFSETQ. V was pared by 6 bases and J by 2 bases, with 16 bases between. The entire variable domain, with the rest obtained from reference TRBV5-1 and TRBJ2-3, is as follows: KAGVTQTPRYLIKTRGQQVTLSCSPISGHRSVSWYQQTPGQGLQFLFEYFSETQRNKGNFPGRFSGRQFSNSRSEMNVSTLELGDSALYLCASTNGNSFTDTQYFGPGTRLTVL.

The chain carries TRBV27 and TRBJ2-1; TRBD2 might be the D (6 bases). The CDR3 is 14 amino acids. Deletions cut 7 bases from V and 2 bases from J, with 12 bases between. Germline V gives CDR1 MNHEY, CDR2 SMNVEV (reference sequence). CDR3 in DNA: TGTGCCAGCACCCTCCGGGGGACCTACAATGAGCAGTTCTTC. Its protein is CASTLRGTYNEQFF.

In its sample, this clonotype was seen many times. This chain connects TRBV2 to TRBJ1-1; D is unresolved. The germline V and J ends were trimmed by 6 bases and 0 bases, with 8 bases remaining between them. The CDR3 is 13 residues long. Germline V gene lookup returns CDR1 SNHLY and CDR2 FYNNEI. CDR3 region: CASRQTLNTEAFF. CDR3 DNA sequence: TGTGCCAGCAGGCAGACACTGAACACTGAAGCTTTCTTT.

This clonotype was counted only a few times. A much bigger clone sits one base away, suggesting this may be a read error. The CDR3 sequence is CVSSFRGQPFYEQYF. The DNA of the CDR3 is TGTGTCAGCAGCTTTAGGGGGCAGCCTTTCTACGAGCAGTACTTC. The chain employs TRBV7-9 and TRBJ2-7; 7 bases are a match to TRBD1. The CDR3 has 15 residues. Germline V lookup: CDR1 SEHNR, CDR2 FQNEAQ (reference sequence).

This chain links TRBV5-4 with TRBJ1-1; unclear D gene. V dropped 4 bases and J dropped 0 bases, with 10 bases sitting between them. Germline CDR1 and CDR2: SGHNT and YYREEE (reference sequence). The CDR3 loop spans 14 amino acids. The CDR3: CASSNAGMNTEAFF. The CDR3 DNA reads as TGTGCCAGCAGCAACGCGGGGATGAACACTGAAGCTTTCTTT.